Shown below are 6 T cell receptor beta chains from a single sample sequenced in a study of blood T cell repertoires in COVID-19. Profiled with immunoSEQ multiplex PCR; TCRdb holds only in-frame clones, not every one. The table has roughly 99,000 clones, about 85% seen once; the top ten hold around 10%. Sequencing was carried out using peripheral blood. These receptors were obtained from an elderly woman with acute or convalescent COVID-19.

The chain couples TRBV2 to TRBJ2-7, with 9 positions matching TRBD2. This CDR3 region has 13 residues. The ends lost 2 bases at V and 6 bases at J; junction bases unmatched: 2. Germline CDR1 SNHLY, CDR2 FYNNEI. CDR3 loop: CASSESGRIEQYV. Here the CDR3 DNA reads TGTGCCAGCAGTGAAAGCGGGAGGATCGAGCAGTACGTC.

This chain connects TRBV6-5 to TRBJ1-2; 7 positions match TRBD1. The CDR3 contains 15 residues. V lost 6 bases and J lost 3; bases outside the gene matches: 10. From germline, CDR1 is MNHEY and CDR2 SVGAGI. Here the CDR3 reads CASSSSTGTHYGYTF. CDR3 sequence (DNA): TGTGCCAGCAGCTCTTCGACAGGGACGCACTATGGCTACACCTTC.

The chain uses TRBV2 and TRBJ1-2; D is ambiguous. The CDR3 loop spans 11 amino acids. Germline V gene data show CDR1 as SNHLY and CDR2 as FYNNEI. V was trimmed by 6 bases and J by 6 bases, leaving 8 bases between them. CDR3 loop: CASSPTHGYTF. The DNA of the CDR3 is TGTGCCAGCAGCCCGACACATGGCTACACCTTC.

The V call is TRBV3-1 (or the pseudogene TRBV3-2), the J call TRBJ2-1, with 10 bases matching TRBD2. This CDR3 has 17 residues. V shed 0 bases, J shed 5 bases, and the junction held 7 bases outside the gene matches. CDR1 is LGHDT, CDR2 YNNKEL, per germline (reference sequence). CDR3 protein: CASSQDGAGGPHNEQFF. The CDR3 DNA reads TGTGCCAGCAGCCAAGATGGAGCGGGGGGGCCTCACAATGAGCAGTTCTTC.

The chain joins TRBV5-5 to TRBJ1-4; D unclear. Germline CDR1 and CDR2: SGHKS and YYEKEE (reference sequence). The CDR3 contains 15 residues. V dropped 0 bases and J dropped 0 bases, with 6 bases sitting between them. CDR3 sequence reads: CASSLVAATNEKLFF. CDR3 bases: TGTGCCAGCAGCTTGGTGGCCGCAACTAATGAAAAACTGTTTTTT.

The CDR3 bases are TGTGCCAGCAGTTTGAGGTCAGGGGGCCGGGGGAAACTGTTTTTT. It yields the protein CASSLRSGGRGKLFF. This chain connects TRBV28 to TRBJ1-4; 8 bases map to TRBD1. Germline CDR1 MDHEN, CDR2 SYDVKM. This CDR3 spans 15 amino acids. Trimming cost V 3 bases and J 11 bases; bases outside gene matches: 11. Using reference TRBV28 and TRBJ1-4 for the parts outside the CDR3, the full variable domain is DVKVTQSSRYLVKRTGEKVFLECVQDMDHENMFWYRQDPGLGLRLIYFSYDVKMKEKGDIPEGYSVSREKKERFSLILESASTNQTSMYLCASSLRSGGRGKLFFGSGTQLSVL.